This TCR beta chain was observed in a study of blood T cell repertoires in COVID-19. Turning to the study itself: COVID-19 samples from acute and convalescent phases originated in the United States, Italy and Spain.

Sequenced by immunoSEQ multiplex PCR; TCRdb stores in-frame clones only, minus some. Found here are about 430,000 clones, roughly 90% of them singletons; the top ten hold about 1.5%. Trimming removed 2 bases at V and 7 bases at J, with 8 bases between. The CDR3 length is 12 residues. The germline gives CDR1 LGHNT, CDR2 FRNRAP. Sequenced material: PBMCs or T cells enriched from blood (not recorded which). The source of this sequence is a young woman who had been exposed to COVID-19. The V and J genes are TRBV12-5 and TRBJ2-5; D gene unclear. This CDR3 is CASGLSGGTQYF. The DNA for the CDR3 is TGTGCTAGTGGTTTGTCCGGTGGGACCCAGTACTTC.